Listed below are T cell receptor beta chains from one sample, sequenced in a study of control samples from healthy donors and cancer patients. Using immunoSEQ multiplex PCR, the repertoire was profiled, and TCRdb retains in-frame clones only, with some absent. The table lists 350,000 to 450,000 clones, 90% of them singletons. Input material: PBMCs. Source of these receptors: a man in his forties with head and neck cancer. Each CDR3 is given with its conserved first and last residue. The D gene is left open where the match is weak. Clone sizes are given selectively: once, few, many, or a class where the clone is expanded.

>TRBV7-9|few|TRBJ2-5|TRBD2
CASSLAASGSETQYF
TGTGCCAGCAGCTTAGCGGCTAGCGGGAGTGAGACCCAGTACTTC
>TRBV5-4|few|TRBJ1-3|-
CASSIQGAGNTIYF
TGTGCCAGCAGCATACAGGGAGCTGGAAACACCATATATTTT
>TRBV10-3|-|TRBJ2-3|-
CAISPGPGPDTQYF
TGTGCCATCAGCCCTGGGCCCGGCCCAGATACGCAGTATTTT
>TRBV11-3|-|TRBJ2-1|-
CASSSGTSGFSQFF
TGTGCCAGCAGCTCGGGGACGTCCGGATTTTCTCAGTTCTTC
>TRBV30|-|TRBJ2-7|-
CAWSVLLSYEQYF
TGTGCCTGGAGTGTGTTACTCTCCTACGAGCAGTACTTC
>TRBV28|-|TRBJ1-2|-
CASNPLTGYYGYTF
TGTGCCAGCAACCCCCTGACGGGATACTATGGCTACACCTTC
>TRBV7-3|once|TRBJ2-2|TRBD2
CASSLGPPGLANTGELFF
TGTGCCAGCAGCCTGGGGCCTCCGGGACTAGCGAACACCGGGGAGCTGTTTTTT
>TRBV27|few|TRBJ2-6|-
CASSQRAGANVLTF
TGTGCCAGCAGCCAAAGGGCCGGGGCCAACGTCCTGACTTTC
>TRBV5-6|-|TRBJ2-1|-
CASSSGPVRGSSYNEQFF
TGTGCCAGCAGCTCCGGGCCGGTCAGGGGAAGCTCCTACAATGAGCAGTTCTTC
>TRBV7-3|once|TRBJ2-1|-
CASSLLGSEQFF
TGTGCCAGCAGCTTATTGGGGAGTGAGCAGTTCTTC
>TRBV10-2|-|TRBJ2-1|TRBD2
CASSALAGGPGEQFF
TGCGCCAGCAGTGCCCTAGCGGGAGGGCCAGGGGAGCAGTTCTTC
>TRBV24-1|-|TRBJ2-1|-
CATSDTGSTTNEQFF
TGTGCCACCAGTGACACGGGCAGCACCACAAATGAGCAGTTCTTC
>TRBV11-2|-|TRBJ2-6|-
CASSLTGFSSGANVLTF
TGTGCCAGCAGCTTAACAGGGTTTAGCTCTGGGGCCAACGTCCTGACTTTC
>TRBV30|-|TRBJ2-1|TRBD2
CAWSVTGGPSEQFF
TGTGCCTGGAGTGTAACGGGGGGGCCTTCGGAGCAGTTCTTC
>TRBV29-1|once|TRBJ2-1|-
CSVEDPSPISYNEQFF
TGCAGCGTTGAAGATCCATCCCCGATCTCCTACAATGAGCAGTTCTTC
>TRBV5-1|-|TRBJ2-7|-
CASSPMAGTGSYEQYF
TGCGCCAGCAGCCCTATGGCCGGGACGGGCTCCTACGAGCAGTACTTC